This entry lists 31 T cell receptor beta chains sequenced from one sample in a study of identical twins. TCRdb processed the 5' RACE reads anew with MiXCR; each CDR3 protein has one entry. Here the sample spans approximately 240,000 distinct CDR3 sequences, roughly an eighth being singletons. Sequences were obtained from memory (CD45RO+) T cells sorted from blood. The receptors originated from a young woman in good health.

The V gene is TRBV12-5, the J gene TRBJ1-5; D is undetermined. The ends were cut back, 3 bases at V and 5 bases at J, with 8 bases in the middle. This CDR3 is built from 13 residues. Germline V gene sequence: CDR1 LGHNT, CDR2 FRNRAP. The CDR3 DNA reads as TGTGCTAGTGGTTTACGTGTAGATCAGCCCCAGCATTTT. Translating it yields CASGLRVDQPQHF.

This sequence joins TRBV6-5 and TRBJ1-3, with D unresolved. V was clipped by 3 bases and J by 6 bases, with 3 bases between them. From germline, CDR1 is MNHEY and CDR2 SVGAGI. The CDR3 is made up of 11 amino acids. The CDR3 region is CASSYLNTIYF. In nucleotides, the CDR3 is TGTGCCAGCAGTTATCTAAACACCATATATTTT.

In its sample, this clonotype was seen many times. The V call is TRBV10-3, the J call TRBJ2-3, with 8 bases that match TRBD2. This CDR3 has 17 residues. V lost 6 bases and J lost 3; bases outside the gene matches: 14. Per germline, CDR1 ENHRY and CDR2 SYGVKD. The CDR3 protein is CAISLGPSGRGTDTQYF. The CDR3 DNA sequence: TGTGCCATCAGCCTCGGCCCCAGCGGGAGAGGGACAGATACGCAGTATTTT.

The chain combines TRBV5-1 with TRBJ1-1; tentative D call: TRBD1 (6 bases). The length of the CDR3 is 14 residues. Germline V gene data show CDR1 as SGHRS and CDR2 as YFSETQ. The V and J ends lost 0 bases and 1 base respectively, with 7 bases between them. The CDR3 loop reads CASSLAGQNTEAFF. CDR3 coding DNA: TGCGCCAGCAGCTTGGCGGGACAGAACACTGAAGCTTTCTTT.

This clonotype was detected many times. CDR3 in amino acids: CSASPLSSGTGELFF. For the CDR3, the DNA is TGCAGTGCTAGCCCGCTTTCTAGCGGCACCGGGGAGCTGTTTTTT. J is TRBJ2-2 and V is TRBV20-1; 7 bases line up with TRBD2. The CDR3 extends over 15 amino acids. The junction had 8 bases not matched to a gene; V was cut back by 3 bases and J by 4 bases. CDR1 is DFQATT and CDR2 is SNEGSKA in the germline V gene (reference sequence).

This clonotype was counted ten times or more. The V gene is TRBV29-1, the J gene TRBJ1-2; 7 bases match TRBD1. V lost 6 bases, J lost 7 bases, and 11 bases stayed unmatched. CDR1 SQVTM and CDR2 ANQGSEA come from the germline V gene. The CDR3 runs to 13 residues. The CDR3 spells CSVTTTGSGGYTF. DNA for the CDR3: TGCAGCGTAACAACGACAGGGAGTGGTGGCTACACCTTC.

The rearrangement uses TRBV9 and TRBJ1-2; D gene unclear. Trimming removed 0 bases from V and 2 bases from J, with 2 bases in between. Germline V gene sequence: CDR1 SGDLS, CDR2 YYNGEE. CDR3 length: 12 residues. As DNA, the CDR3 is TGTGCCAGCAGCGTAGGAAACTATGGCTACACCTTC. Its translation is CASSVGNYGYTF.

The chain couples TRBV5-1 to TRBJ1-1; no definite D call. Germline V gives CDR1 SGHRS, CDR2 YFSETQ. CDR3 length: 13 amino acids. V was clipped by 5 bases and J by 1 base, with 9 bases between them. As DNA, the CDR3 is TGCGCCAGCAGTGGACCGAAGAACACTGAAGCTTTCTTT. Its protein is CASSGPKNTEAFF.

This clonotype showed up just a few times. The V gene is TRBV25-1, the J gene TRBJ2-1; D may be TRBD1 (5 bases). The CDR3 sequence is 14 residues long. Trimming took off 1 base at V and 2 bases at J, with 6 bases between the two ends. Germline CDR1 MGHDK, CDR2 SYGVNS. This CDR3 reads CASSELGAYNEQFF. The CDR3 DNA is TGTGCCAGCAGTGAATTAGGGGCCTACAATGAGCAGTTCTTC. The full variable domain, in which reference TRBV25-1 and TRBJ2-1 provide the parts outside the CDR3, is EADIYQTPRYLVIGTGKKITLECSQTMGHDKMYWYQQDPGMELHLIHYSYGVNSTEKGDLSSESTVSRIRTEHFPLTLESARPSHTSQYLCASSELGAYNEQFFGPGTRLTVL.

This chain connects TRBV20-1 to TRBJ2-2; D is undetermined. CDR1 and CDR2 (germline): DFQATT, SNEGSKA (reference sequence). The CDR3 has 13 amino acids. Trimming cost V 6 bases and J 5 bases, with 13 bases left between them. The CDR3 is CSASVLGTGELFF. CDR3 coding DNA: TGCAGTGCGTCGGTTTTGGGTACCGGGGAGCTGTTTTTT.

The table lists this clonotype with a few counts. The rearrangement links TRBV6-5 to TRBJ1-1; D unclear. Trimming removed 0 bases from V and 10 bases from J, with 18 bases in between. The CDR3 spans 15 residues. CDR1 and CDR2 (germline): MNHEY, SVGAGI. The CDR3 loop reads CASSYSNMKPLRAFF. CDR3 nucleotides: TGTGCCAGCAGTTACTCGAATATGAAGCCCCTCAGAGCTTTCTTT.

The V gene is TRBV4-3, the J gene TRBJ2-1; 8 nucleotides line up with TRBD2. With V trimmed by 1 base and J by 7 bases, 6 bases remained unmatched. The CDR3 is 15 amino acids. CDR1 and CDR2 from the germline V gene are LGHNA and YSLEER. The CDR3 nucleotides are TGCGCCAGCAGCCAAGGCCGCGGGGGGCTTAATGAGCAGTTCTTC. Translated, it gives CASSQGRGGLNEQFF.

The chain couples TRBV6-1 to TRBJ1-6, with D perhaps TRBD1 (5 bases). Germline CDR1 reads MNHNS; CDR2 reads SASEGT. There are 13 residues in the CDR3. Between the trimmed V and J ends, which lost 5 bases and 5 bases, there was a span of 7 bases. The CDR3 DNA is TGTGCCAGCAGTCGACAGAATAATTCACCCCTCCACTTT. This codes for CASSRQNNSPLHF.

This clonotype was seen repeatedly, ten times or more. The chain is built from TRBV20-1 and TRBJ1-5; no clear D gene. Germline V gene data show CDR1 as DFQATT and CDR2 as SNEGSKA (reference sequence). The CDR3 length is 12 residues. The germline V and J ends were trimmed by 5 bases and 1 base, with 6 bases remaining between them. For the CDR3, the DNA is TGCAGTGCTCAACAGAGCAATCAGCCCCAGCATTTT. Its translation: CSAQQSNQPQHF.

In its sample, this clonotype was seen a few times. CDR3 nucleotides: TGTGCCAGCGCCCTCTGGACTAGCGGGACCCGGGGTGAGCAGTTCTTC. Translation: CASALWTSGTRGEQFF. The chain has TRBV5-5 and TRBJ2-1; TRBD2 aligns across 12 bases. Germline-derived CDR1 and CDR2 are SGHKS and YYEKEE (reference sequence). The trim removed 7 bases at V and 9 bases at J, leaving 14 bases unmatched. The CDR3 is 16 amino acids.

This clonotype was seen a few times. This chain connects TRBV11-2 to TRBJ2-2; no definite D call. This CDR3 spans 14 amino acids. V was shortened by 5 bases and J by 7 bases, with 14 bases between the two germline ends. Germline CDR1 is SGHAT and CDR2 is FQNNGV. The CDR3 here is CASSPSSWGGELFF. CDR3 bases: TGTGCCAGCAGCCCCTCGTCGTGGGGCGGGGAGCTGTTTTTT.

The sample holds a few counts of this clonotype. The chain has TRBV7-2 and TRBJ1-5, with 7 positions matching TRBD1. The CDR3 is 13 residues long. Germline-derived CDR1 and CDR2 are SGHTA and FQGNSA. V was clipped by 5 bases and J by 4 bases; unmatched bases: 2. The CDR3 nucleotides are TGTGCCAGCAGCCCGGACAGGAATCAGCCCCAGCATTTT. Its protein is CASSPDRNQPQHF.

This clonotype was counted a few times. The chain employs TRBV5-1 and TRBJ1-2; D ambiguous. V lost 0 bases, J lost 4 bases, and 10 bases lay in between. The germline V gene has CDR1 SGHRS and CDR2 YFSETQ. This CDR3 contains 14 residues. CDR3 in DNA: TGCGCCAGCAGCTTGGCGTCGCGAGGCTATGGCTACACCTTC. This codes for CASSLASRGYGYTF.

The chain is built from TRBV12-5 and TRBJ2-2; tentative D call: TRBD1 (6 bases). V was trimmed by 5 bases and J by 4 bases, leaving 11 bases between them. The CDR3 spans 14 residues. CDR1 is LGHNT and CDR2 is FRNRAP in the germline V gene. CDR3 DNA: TGTGCTAGTGGTAACAGGGACGCCACCGGGGAGCTGTTTTTT. Translated, it gives CASGNRDATGELFF.

This chain connects TRBV12-3 or TRBV12-4 to TRBJ2-6, with D hard to call. Trimming left V 6 bases short and J 1 base short, with 10 bases between. The CDR3 extends over 15 amino acids. The CDR3 region has the DNA TGTGCCAGCAGGCCCCCTGATTCTGGGGCCAACGTCCTGACTTTC. This encodes CASRPPDSGANVLTF.

This chain uses TRBV20-1 with TRBJ1-3; a possible D gene is TRBD1 (5 bases). V dropped 1 base and J dropped 2 bases, with 9 bases sitting between them. CDR3 length: 14 amino acids. From germline, CDR1 is DFQATT and CDR2 SNEGSKA (reference sequence). CDR3 nucleotides: TGCAGTGCTAGAGGGCAGGGAGCTGGAAACACCATATATTTT. As protein: CSARGQGAGNTIYF.

V usage is TRBV12-3 or TRBV12-4 and J usage is TRBJ1-3; D remains unclear. V was trimmed by 3 bases and J by 8 bases, leaving 8 bases between them. The CDR3 contains 12 residues. CDR3 nucleotide sequence: TGTGCCAGCAGTTTTCAGCTCGACACCATATATTTT. Its protein is CASSFQLDTIYF.

This clonotype occurred many times. V and J are TRBV20-1 and TRBJ2-5; D gene ambiguous. Germline values: CDR1 DFQATT, CDR2 SNEGSKA (reference sequence). This CDR3 has 14 amino acids. Trimming removed 3 bases at V and 5 bases at J, with 16 bases between. The DNA of the CDR3 is TGCAGTGCTAGGGGCCCAGCTACTAAGGAGACCCAGTACTTC. This sequence encodes CSARGPATKETQYF.

This clonotype was recorded at least ten times. The V and J genes are TRBV10-3 and TRBJ2-1; D may be TRBD2 (5 bases). The CDR3 extends over 13 amino acids. Germline V lookup: CDR1 ENHRY, CDR2 SYGVKD. V was clipped by 6 bases and J by 6 bases, with 12 bases between them. The CDR3 sequence is CAISLDSGNEQFF. The CDR3 nucleotides are TGTGCCATCAGCCTGGACTCGGGCAATGAGCAGTTCTTC.

This clonotype was detected a few times. The CDR3 is CSARGEGHTEAFF. CDR3 DNA: TGCAGTGCTAGAGGGGAGGGGCACACTGAAGCTTTCTTT. J is TRBJ1-1 and V is TRBV20-1; tentatively, D is TRBD1 (5 bases). The CDR3 sequence is 13 residues long. The germline V gene encodes CDR1 DFQATT and CDR2 SNEGSKA (reference sequence). V was trimmed by 1 base and J by 3 bases, leaving 9 bases between them.

The rearrangement uses TRBV7-2 and TRBJ2-7; 9 bases are a match to TRBD1. CDR1 is SGHTA and CDR2 is FQGNSA in the germline V gene. V was pared by 3 bases and J by 0 bases, with 9 bases of the junction left unmatched. The CDR3 consists of 17 residues. CDR3 region: CASSFRGDRGSSYEQYF. Here the CDR3 DNA reads TGTGCCAGCAGCTTTAGGGGAGACAGGGGGAGCTCCTACGAGCAGTACTTC.

In this sample, this clonotype turned up many times. The genes are TRBV4-2 and TRBJ2-7, with D hard to call. The CDR3 totals 14 residues. Trimming stripped 0 bases from V and 2 bases from J, with 8 bases between. In germline, CDR1 is LGHNA, CDR2 YNFKEQ. For the CDR3, the DNA is TGTGCCAGCAGCCAAGACGCCAGCCCCTACGAGCAGTACTTC. It encodes CASSQDASPYEQYF.

The chain joins TRBV10-3 to TRBJ1-1, with TRBD1 as a possible D gene (6 bases). Trimming took off 10 bases at V and 9 bases at J, with 27 bases between the two ends. This CDR3 is 15 amino acids long. Germline-derived CDR1 and CDR2 are ENHRY and SYGVKD. The CDR3 nucleotides read TGTGCCACACGGTCACCACCGGGGCAGGGGCAGCAAGCTTTCTTT. This codes for CATRSPPGQGQQAFF.

The sample holds many counts of this clonotype. The chain couples TRBV20-1 to TRBJ2-3; 9 nucleotides line up with TRBD1. The length of the CDR3 is 16 residues. Unmatched junction bases numbered 11, after V lost 1 base and J lost 6 bases. Germline V gene lookup returns CDR1 DFQATT and CDR2 SNEGSKA (reference sequence). CDR3 DNA: TGCAGTGCTAGAGGGGGGGGACAGGGACCTGCCGATACGCAGTATTTT. Its protein product is CSARGGGQGPADTQYF.

In its sample, this clonotype was seen many times. The chain is built from TRBV12-3 or TRBV12-4 and TRBJ2-5; 11 bases align to TRBD2. The CDR3 spans 16 residues. V lost 0 bases, J lost 7 bases, and 7 bases stayed unmatched. CDR3 sequence: CASSLAVAGGRATQYF. CDR3 DNA: TGTGCCAGCAGTTTAGCAGTAGCGGGGGGGCGAGCGACCCAGTACTTC.

The gene calls are TRBV11-2 and TRBJ2-1; no clear D. Looked up from germline, CDR1 is SGHAT and CDR2 is FQNNGV. V lost 3 bases and J lost 9, with 15 bases in between. The CDR3 is 14 residues long. CDR3 sequence (DNA): TGTGCCAGCAGCTTCGTCCCCCGAGACGGTGAGCAGTTCTTC. Residues: CASSFVPRDGEQFF.